This T cell receptor (beta chain) was recovered during a study of blood T cell repertoires in COVID-19. Study overall: T cells, B-cell-depleted T cells, or PBMCs supplied cDNA or gDNA.

In the original workflow: Cell counts per sample came from amplifying reference gene primers. Assay: immunoSEQ multiplex PCR; the TCRdb copy retains only in-frame clones and omits some. V and J calls and clone size come straight from that table; D and trimming were deduced from the DNA. The sample records about 270,000 clones, approximately 81% being singletons. Trimming stripped 3 bases from V and 1 base from J, with 14 bases between. Germline CDR1 reads LGHNA; CDR2 reads YSLEER. This CDR3 has 16 residues. This chain links TRBV4-3 with TRBJ2-3, with a weak D call TRBD2 (7 bases). Material for sequencing was peripheral blood. The TCR was taken from a woman aged 18 to 35 with acute or convalescent COVID-19. CDR3 in amino acids: CASSQTGGSGTDTQYF. The CDR3 nucleotides read TGCGCCAGCAGCCAGACAGGCGGGAGCGGCACAGATACGCAGTATTTT.